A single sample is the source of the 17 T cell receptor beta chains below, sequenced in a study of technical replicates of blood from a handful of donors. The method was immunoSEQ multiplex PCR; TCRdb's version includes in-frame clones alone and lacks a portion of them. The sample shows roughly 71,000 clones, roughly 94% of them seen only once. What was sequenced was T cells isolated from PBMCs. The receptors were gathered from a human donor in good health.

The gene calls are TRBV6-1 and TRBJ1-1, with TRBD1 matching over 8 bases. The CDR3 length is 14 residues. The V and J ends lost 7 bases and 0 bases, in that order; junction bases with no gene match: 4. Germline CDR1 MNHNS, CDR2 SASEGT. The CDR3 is CASNRDRMNTEAFF. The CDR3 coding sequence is TGTGCCAGCAACCGGGACAGGATGAACACTGAAGCTTTCTTT.

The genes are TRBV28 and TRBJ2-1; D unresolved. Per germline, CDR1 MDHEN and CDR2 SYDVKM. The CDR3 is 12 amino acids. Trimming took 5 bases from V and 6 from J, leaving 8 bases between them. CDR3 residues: CASSPRFNEQFF. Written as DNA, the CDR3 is TGTGCCAGCAGTCCTCGGTTCAATGAGCAGTTCTTC.

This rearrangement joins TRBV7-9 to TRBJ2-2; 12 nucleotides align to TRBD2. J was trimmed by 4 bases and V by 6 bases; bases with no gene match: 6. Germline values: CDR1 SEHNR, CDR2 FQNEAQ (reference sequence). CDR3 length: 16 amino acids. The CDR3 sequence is CASSSSGRGSTGELFF. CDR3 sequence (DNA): TGTGCCAGCAGTTCTAGCGGGAGGGGGAGCACCGGGGAGCTGTTTTTT.

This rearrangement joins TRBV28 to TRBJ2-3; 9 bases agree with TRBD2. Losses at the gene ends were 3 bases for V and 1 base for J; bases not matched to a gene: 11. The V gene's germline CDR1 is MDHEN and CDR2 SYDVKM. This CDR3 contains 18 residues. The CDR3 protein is CASSLTAGGPYGTDTQYF. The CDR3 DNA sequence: TGTGCCAGCAGTTTGACCGCGGGAGGGCCGTATGGCACAGATACGCAGTATTTT.

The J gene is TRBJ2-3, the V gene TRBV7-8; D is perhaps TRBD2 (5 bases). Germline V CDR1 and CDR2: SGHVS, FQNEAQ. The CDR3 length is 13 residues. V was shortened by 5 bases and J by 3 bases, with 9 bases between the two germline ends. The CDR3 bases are TGTGCCAGCAGCCGCACTAGAACAGATACGCAGTATTTT. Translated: CASSRTRTDTQYF.

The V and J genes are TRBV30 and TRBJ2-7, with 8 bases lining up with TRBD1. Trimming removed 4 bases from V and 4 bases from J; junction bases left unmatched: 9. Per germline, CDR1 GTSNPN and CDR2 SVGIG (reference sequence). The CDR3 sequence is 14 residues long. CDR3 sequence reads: CAWKGQGAGYEQYF. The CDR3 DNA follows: TGTGCCTGGAAGGGTCAGGGGGCGGGATACGAGCAGTACTTC.

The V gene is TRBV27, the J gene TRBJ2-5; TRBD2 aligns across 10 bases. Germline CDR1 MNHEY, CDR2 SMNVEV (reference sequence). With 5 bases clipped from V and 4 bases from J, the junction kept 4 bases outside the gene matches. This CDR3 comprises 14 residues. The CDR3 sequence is CASSKLAGIETQYF. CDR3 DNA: TGTGCCAGCAGTAAACTAGCGGGAATAGAGACCCAGTACTTC.

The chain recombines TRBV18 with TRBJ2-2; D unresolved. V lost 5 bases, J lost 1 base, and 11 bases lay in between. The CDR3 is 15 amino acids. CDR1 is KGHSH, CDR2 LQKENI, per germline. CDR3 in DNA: TGTGCCAGCTCAGCCTCCTACTTGAACACCGGGGAGCTGTTTTTT. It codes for CASSASYLNTGELFF.

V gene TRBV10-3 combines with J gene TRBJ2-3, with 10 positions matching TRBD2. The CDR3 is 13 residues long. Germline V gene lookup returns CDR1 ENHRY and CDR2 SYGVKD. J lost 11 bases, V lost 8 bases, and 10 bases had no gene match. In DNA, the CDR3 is TGTGCCATCCGGCCACAGGAGCGGGAGGGGCAGTATTTT. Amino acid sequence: CAIRPQEREGQYF.

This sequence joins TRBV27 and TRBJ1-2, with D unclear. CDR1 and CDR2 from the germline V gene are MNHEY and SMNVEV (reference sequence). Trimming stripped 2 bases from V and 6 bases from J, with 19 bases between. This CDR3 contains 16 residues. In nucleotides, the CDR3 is TGTGCCAGCAGTTTAAACTTCCCCGACGCGGGCCATGGCTACACCTTC. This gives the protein CASSLNFPDAGHGYTF.

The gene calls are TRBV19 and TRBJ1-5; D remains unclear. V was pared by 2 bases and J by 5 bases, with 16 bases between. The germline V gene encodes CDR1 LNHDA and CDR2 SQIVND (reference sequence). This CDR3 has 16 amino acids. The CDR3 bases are TGTGCCAGTAGTATAAGATTCTGGGGAGACTATCAGCCCCAGCATTTT. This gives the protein CASSIRFWGDYQPQHF.

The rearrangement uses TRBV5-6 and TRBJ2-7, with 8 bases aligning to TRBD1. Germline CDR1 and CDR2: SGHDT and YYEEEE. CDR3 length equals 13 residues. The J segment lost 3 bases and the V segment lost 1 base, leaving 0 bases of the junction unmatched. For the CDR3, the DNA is TGTGCCAGCAGCTTGACAGGGGGCTACGAGCAGTACTTC. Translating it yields CASSLTGGYEQYF.

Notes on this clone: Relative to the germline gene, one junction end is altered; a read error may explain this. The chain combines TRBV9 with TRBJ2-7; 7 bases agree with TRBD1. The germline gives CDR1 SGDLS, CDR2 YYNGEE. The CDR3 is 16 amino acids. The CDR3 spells CASSVDIGRRQGLMNF. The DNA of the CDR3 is TGTGCCAGCAGCGTAGACATTGGCCGGAGACAGGGTTTAATGAACTTC.

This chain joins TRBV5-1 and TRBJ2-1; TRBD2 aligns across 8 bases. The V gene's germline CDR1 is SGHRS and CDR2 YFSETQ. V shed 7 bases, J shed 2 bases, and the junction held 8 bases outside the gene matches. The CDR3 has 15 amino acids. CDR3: CASDPGTRAYNEQFF. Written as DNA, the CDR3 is TGCGCCAGCGATCCCGGGACTAGAGCCTACAATGAGCAGTTCTTC.

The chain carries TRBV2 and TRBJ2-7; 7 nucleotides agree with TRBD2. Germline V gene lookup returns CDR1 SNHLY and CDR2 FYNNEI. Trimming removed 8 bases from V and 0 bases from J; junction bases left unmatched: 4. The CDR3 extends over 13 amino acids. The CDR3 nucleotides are TGTGCCAGCCTAGCGGAGAACTCCTACGAGCAGTACTTC. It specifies CASLAENSYEQYF.

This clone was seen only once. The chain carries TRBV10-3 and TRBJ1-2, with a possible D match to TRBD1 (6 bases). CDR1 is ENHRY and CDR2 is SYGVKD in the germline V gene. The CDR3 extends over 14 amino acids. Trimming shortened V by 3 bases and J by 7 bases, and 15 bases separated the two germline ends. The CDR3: CAISEAVGGAGYTF. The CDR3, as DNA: TGTGCCATCAGTGAAGCTGTAGGGGGAGCTGGCTACACCTTC.

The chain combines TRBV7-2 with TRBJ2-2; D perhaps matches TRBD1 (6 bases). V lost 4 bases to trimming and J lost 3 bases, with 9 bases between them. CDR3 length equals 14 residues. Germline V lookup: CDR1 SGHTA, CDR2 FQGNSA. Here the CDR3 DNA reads TGTGCCAGCAGCTCCACAGGGTACACCGGGGAGCTGTTTTTT. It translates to CASSSTGYTGELFF.